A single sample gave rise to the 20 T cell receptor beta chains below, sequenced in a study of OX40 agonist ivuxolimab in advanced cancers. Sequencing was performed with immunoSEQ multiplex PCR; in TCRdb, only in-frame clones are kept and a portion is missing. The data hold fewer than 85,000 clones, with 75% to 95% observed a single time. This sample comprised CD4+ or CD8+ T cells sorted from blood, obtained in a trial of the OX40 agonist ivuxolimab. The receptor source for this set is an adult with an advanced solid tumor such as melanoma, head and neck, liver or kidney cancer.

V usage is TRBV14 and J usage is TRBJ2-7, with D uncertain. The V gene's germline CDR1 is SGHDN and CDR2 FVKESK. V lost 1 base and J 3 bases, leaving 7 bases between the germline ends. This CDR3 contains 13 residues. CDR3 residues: CASSQGNSYEQYF. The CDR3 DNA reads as TGTGCCAGCAGCCAAGGGAATAGCTACGAGCAGTACTTC. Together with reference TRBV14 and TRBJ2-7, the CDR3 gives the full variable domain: EAGVTQFPSHSVIEKGQTVTLRCDPISGHDNLYWYRRVMGKEIKFLLHFVKESKQDESGMPNNRFLAERTGGTYSTLKVQPAELEDSGVYFCASSQGNSYEQYFGPGTRLTVT.

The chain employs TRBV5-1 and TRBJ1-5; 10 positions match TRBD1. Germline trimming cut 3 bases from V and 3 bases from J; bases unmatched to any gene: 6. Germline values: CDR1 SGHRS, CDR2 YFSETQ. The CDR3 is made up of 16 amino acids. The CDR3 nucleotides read TGCGCCAGCAGCTCAGGGACAGGGGCCAACAATCAGCCCCAGCATTTT. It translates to CASSSGTGANNQPQHF.

The CDR3 sequence: CATLDYASREQYF. CDR3 in DNA: TGTGCCACCTTGGACTACGCCAGTAGGGAGCAGTACTTC. This chain links TRBV6-6 with TRBJ2-7; TRBD2 might be the D (6 bases). Per germline, CDR1 MNHNY and CDR2 SVGAGI (reference sequence). The CDR3 consists of 13 residues. The germline V and J ends were trimmed by 10 bases and 7 bases, with 20 bases remaining between them.

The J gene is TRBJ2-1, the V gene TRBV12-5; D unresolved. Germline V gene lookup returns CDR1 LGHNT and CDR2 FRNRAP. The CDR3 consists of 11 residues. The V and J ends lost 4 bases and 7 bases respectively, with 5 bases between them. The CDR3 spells CASGSLNEQFF. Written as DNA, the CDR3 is TGTGCTAGTGGTTCCCTGAATGAGCAGTTCTTC.

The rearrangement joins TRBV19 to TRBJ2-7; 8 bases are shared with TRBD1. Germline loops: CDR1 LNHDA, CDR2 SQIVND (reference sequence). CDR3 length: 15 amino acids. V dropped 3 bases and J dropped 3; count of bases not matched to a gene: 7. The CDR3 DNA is TGTGCCAGTAGTATGGACCGGGACAGGTTCTACGAGCAGTACTTC. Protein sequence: CASSMDRDRFYEQYF.

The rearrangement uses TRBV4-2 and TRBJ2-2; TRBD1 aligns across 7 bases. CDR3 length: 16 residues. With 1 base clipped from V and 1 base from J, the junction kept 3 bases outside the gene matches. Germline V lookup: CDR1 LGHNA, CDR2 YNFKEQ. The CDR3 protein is CASSQVNRGNTGELFF. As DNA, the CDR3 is TGTGCCAGCAGCCAAGTAAACAGGGGGAACACCGGGGAGCTGTTTTTT.

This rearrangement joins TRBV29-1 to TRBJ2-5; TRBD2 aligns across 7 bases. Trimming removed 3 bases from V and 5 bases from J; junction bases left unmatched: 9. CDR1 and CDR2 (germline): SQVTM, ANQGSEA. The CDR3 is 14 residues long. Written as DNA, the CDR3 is TGCAGCGTTGAGGGATTCCTACTAGCGGAGACCCAGTACTTC. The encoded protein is CSVEGFLLAETQYF.

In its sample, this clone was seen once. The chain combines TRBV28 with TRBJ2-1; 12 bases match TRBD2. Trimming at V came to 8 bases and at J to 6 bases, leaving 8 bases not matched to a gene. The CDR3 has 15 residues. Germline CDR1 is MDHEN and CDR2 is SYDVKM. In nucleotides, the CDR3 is TGTGCCAGCGTAACAACACTAGCGGGGGGCAATGAGCAGTTCTTC. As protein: CASVTTLAGGNEQFF.

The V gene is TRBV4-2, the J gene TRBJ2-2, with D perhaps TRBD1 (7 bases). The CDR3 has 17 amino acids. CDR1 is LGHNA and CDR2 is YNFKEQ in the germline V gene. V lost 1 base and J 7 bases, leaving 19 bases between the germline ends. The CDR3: CASSQAGGGARVGELFF. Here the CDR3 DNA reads TGTGCCAGCAGCCAAGCTGGAGGGGGCGCGAGGGTCGGGGAGCTGTTTTTT.

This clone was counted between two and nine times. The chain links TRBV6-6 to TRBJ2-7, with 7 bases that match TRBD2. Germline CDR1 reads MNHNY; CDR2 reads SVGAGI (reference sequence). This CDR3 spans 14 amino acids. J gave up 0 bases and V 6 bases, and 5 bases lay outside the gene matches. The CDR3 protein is CASRPTSDSYEQYF. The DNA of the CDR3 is TGTGCCAGCAGACCTACTAGCGACTCCTACGAGCAGTACTTC.

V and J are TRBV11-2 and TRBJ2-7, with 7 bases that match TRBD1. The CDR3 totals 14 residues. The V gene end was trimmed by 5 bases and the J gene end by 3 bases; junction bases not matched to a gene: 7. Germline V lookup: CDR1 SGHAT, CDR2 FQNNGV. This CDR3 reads CASSAQGFSYEQYF. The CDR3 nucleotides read TGTGCCAGCAGCGCACAGGGGTTTAGCTACGAGCAGTACTTC.

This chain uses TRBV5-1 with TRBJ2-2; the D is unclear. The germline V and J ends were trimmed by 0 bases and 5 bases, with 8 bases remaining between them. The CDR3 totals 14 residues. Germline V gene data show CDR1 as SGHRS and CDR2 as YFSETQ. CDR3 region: CASSLGWVTGELFF. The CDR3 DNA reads TGCGCCAGCAGCTTGGGTTGGGTAACCGGGGAGCTGTTTTTT.

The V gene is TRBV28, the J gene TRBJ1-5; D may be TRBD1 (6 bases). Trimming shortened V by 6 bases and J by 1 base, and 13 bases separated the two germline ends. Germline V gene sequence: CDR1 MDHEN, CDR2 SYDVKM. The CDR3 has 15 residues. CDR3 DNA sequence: TGTGCCAGCAGACTAAGGACAGCGAGCAATCAGCCCCAGCATTTT. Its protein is CASRLRTASNQPQHF.

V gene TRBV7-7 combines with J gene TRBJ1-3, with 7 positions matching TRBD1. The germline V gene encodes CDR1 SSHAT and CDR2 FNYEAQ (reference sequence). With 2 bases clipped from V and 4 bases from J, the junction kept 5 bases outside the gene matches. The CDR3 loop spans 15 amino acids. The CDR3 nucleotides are TGTGCCAGCAGCTTAAATTTAGGGGGCGGAAACACCATATATTTT. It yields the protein CASSLNLGGGNTIYF.

Here the CDR3 DNA reads TGTGCCAGCTCGCCCAGAACAGTTCTGAACACTGAAGCTTTCTTT. Its protein product is CASSPRTVLNTEAFF. This rearrangement joins TRBV18 to TRBJ1-1; D gene uncertain. CDR1 and CDR2 from the germline V gene are KGHSH and LQKENI. V shed 6 bases and J shed 0 bases, with 14 bases lying between them. The CDR3 sequence is 15 residues long. The whole variable domain, remainder taken from reference TRBV18 and TRBJ1-1, is NAGVMQNPRHLVRRRGQEARLRCSPMKGHSHVYWYRQLPEEGLKFMVYLQKENIIDESGMPKERFSAEFPKEGPSILRIQQVVRGDSAAYFCASSPRTVLNTEAFFGQGTRLTVV.

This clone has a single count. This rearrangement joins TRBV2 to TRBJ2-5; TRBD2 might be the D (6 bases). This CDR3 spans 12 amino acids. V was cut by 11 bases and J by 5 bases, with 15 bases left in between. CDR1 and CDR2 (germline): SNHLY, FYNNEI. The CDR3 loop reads CAGGLQKETQYF. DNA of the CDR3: TGTGCCGGGGGACTCCAGAAGGAGACCCAGTACTTC.

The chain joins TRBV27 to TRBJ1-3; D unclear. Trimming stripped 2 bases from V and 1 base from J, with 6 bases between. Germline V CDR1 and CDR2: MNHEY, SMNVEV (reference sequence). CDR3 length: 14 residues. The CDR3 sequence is CASSLTVSGNTIYF. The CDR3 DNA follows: TGTGCCAGCAGTTTAACGGTGTCTGGAAACACCATATATTTT.

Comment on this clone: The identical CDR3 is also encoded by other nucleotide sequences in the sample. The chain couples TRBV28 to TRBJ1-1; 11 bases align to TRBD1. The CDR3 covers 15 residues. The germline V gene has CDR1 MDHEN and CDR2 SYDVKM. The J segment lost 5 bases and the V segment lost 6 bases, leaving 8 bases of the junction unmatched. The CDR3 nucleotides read TGTGCCAGCAGCCCAAGGGGGACAGGGGGGACTGAAGCTTTCTTT. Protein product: CASSPRGTGGTEAFF. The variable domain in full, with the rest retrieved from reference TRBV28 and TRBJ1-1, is DVKVTQSSRYLVKRTGEKVFLECVQDMDHENMFWYRQDPGLGLRLIYFSYDVKMKEKGDIPEGYSVSREKKERFSLILESASTNQTSMYLCASSPRGTGGTEAFFGQGTRLTVV.

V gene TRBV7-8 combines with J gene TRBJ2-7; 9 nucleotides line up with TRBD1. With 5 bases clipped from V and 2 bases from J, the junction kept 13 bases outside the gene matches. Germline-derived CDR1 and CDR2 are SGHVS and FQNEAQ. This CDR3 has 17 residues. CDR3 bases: TGTGCCAGCAGCCTTGGCAATTCCGGGACAGGGACCTACGAGCAGTACTTC. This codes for CASSLGNSGTGTYEQYF.

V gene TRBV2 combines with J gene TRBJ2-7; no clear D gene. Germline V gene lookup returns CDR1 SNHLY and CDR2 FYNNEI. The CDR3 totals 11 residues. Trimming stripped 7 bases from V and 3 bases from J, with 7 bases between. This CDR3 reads CASTPLYEQYF. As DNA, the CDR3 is TGTGCCAGCACCCCCCTCTACGAGCAGTACTTC. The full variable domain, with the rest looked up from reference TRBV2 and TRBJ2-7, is EPEVTQTPSHQVTQMGQEVILRCVPISNHLYFYWYRQILGQKVEFLVSFYNNEISEKSEIFDDQFSVERPDGSNFTLKIRSTKLEDSAMYFCASTPLYEQYFGPGTRLTVT.